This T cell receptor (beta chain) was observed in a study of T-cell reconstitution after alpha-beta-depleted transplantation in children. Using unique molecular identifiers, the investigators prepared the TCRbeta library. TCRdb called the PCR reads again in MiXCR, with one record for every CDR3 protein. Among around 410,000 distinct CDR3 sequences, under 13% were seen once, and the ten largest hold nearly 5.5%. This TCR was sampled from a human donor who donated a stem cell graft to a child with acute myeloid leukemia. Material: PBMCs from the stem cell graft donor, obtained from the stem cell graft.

The CDR3 DNA follows: TGCAGTGCTAGAGATGCGGCCAGGGTTTGGCGTGGCTACACCTTC. Translating gives CSARDAARVWRGYTF. The chain recombines TRBV20-1 with TRBJ1-2; the D gene is possibly TRBD1 (5 bases). Germline CDR1 and CDR2: DFQATT and SNEGSKA (reference sequence). This CDR3 comprises 15 residues. The germline V and J ends were trimmed by 0 bases and 7 bases, with 18 bases remaining between them.